This TCR beta chain was identified during a study of T cell responses to AZD1222 COVID-19 vaccine. Notes on the study in general: At baseline, just 5 or 6 AZD1222 recipients tested seropositive. A rise in Spike-specific TCR breadth and depth followed two AZD1222 doses.

With regard to this clone: The target antigen is unknown.

This table comes from immunoSEQ multiplex PCR, and its TCRdb copy is limited to in-frame clones, with some not included. The sample includes tens of thousands of clones, 70% to 90% of them seen just once. This clonotype was obtained from an adult in good health. This specimen was peripheral blood, taken on day 0 of AZD1222 vaccination.

CDR3: CASSKTGSNQPQHF. The CDR3 DNA follows: TGTGCCAGCAGCAAGACTGGGAGCAATCAGCCCCAGCATTTT. This chain links TRBV2 with TRBJ1-5; no clear D gene. CDR1 and CDR2 (germline): SNHLY, FYNNEI. This CDR3 has 14 residues. Trimming cost V 6 bases and J 1 base, with 10 bases left between them.